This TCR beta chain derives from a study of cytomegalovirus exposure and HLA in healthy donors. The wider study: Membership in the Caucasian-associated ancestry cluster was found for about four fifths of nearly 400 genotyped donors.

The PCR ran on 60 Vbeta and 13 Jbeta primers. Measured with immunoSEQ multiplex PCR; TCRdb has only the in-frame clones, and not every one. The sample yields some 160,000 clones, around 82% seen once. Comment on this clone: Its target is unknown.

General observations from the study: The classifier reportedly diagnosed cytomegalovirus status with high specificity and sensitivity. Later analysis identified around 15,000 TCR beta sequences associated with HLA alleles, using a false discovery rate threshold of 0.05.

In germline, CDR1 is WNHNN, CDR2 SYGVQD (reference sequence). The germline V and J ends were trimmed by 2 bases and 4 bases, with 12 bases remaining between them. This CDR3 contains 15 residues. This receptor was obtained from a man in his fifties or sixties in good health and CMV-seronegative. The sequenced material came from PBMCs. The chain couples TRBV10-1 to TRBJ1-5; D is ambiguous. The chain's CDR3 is CASSERRRGNQPQHF. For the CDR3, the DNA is TGCGCCAGCAGTGAGCGCAGGCGTGGGAATCAGCCCCAGCATTTT.